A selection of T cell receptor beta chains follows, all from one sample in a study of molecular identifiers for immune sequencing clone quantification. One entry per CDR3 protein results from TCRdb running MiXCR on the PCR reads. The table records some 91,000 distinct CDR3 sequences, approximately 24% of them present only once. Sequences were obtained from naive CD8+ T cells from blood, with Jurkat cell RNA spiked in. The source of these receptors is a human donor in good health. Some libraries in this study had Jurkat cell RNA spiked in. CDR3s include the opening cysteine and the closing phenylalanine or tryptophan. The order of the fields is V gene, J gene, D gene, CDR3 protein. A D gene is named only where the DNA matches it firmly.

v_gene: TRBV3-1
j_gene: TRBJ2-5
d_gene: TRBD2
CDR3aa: CASSPSGGTQETQYF

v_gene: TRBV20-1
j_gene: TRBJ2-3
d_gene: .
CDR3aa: CSARDAPPSGVAATSTDTQYF

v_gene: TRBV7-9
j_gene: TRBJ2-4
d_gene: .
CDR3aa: CASSPTDPLAKNIQYF

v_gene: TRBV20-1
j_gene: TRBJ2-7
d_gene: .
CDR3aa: CSARGGLASYEQYF

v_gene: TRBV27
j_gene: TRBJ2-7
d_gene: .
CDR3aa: CASSSRSDSTYEQYF

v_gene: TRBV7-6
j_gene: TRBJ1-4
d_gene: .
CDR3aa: CASSLLSTNEKLFF

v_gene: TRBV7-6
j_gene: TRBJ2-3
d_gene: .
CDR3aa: CASSDVTDTQYF

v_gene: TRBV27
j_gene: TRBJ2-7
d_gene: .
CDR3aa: CASSTLDGRAQYF

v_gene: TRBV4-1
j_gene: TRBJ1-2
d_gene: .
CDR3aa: CASSSTEWTRGYTF

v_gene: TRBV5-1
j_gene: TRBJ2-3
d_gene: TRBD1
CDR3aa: CASSPDRVSTDTQYF

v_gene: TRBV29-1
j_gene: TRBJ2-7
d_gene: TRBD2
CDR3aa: CSFGTSGYEQYF